This T cell receptor beta chain was observed in a study of blood T cell repertoires in COVID-19. V shed 0 bases and J shed 10 bases, with 11 bases lying between them. CDR3 length: 13 residues. Germline CDR1 and CDR2: SGHNT and YYREEE (reference sequence). Assay used: immunoSEQ multiplex PCR; TCRdb lists only in-frame clones, some missing. Among tens of thousands of clones listed, around four fifths were seen once. Sequencing used peripheral blood. This chain links TRBV5-4 with TRBJ2-1; D gene uncertain. This clonotype originated in a man aged 45 to 65 with active or convalescent COVID-19. The CDR3 sequence is CASSLGGSGEQFF. The CDR3 DNA reads as TGTGCCAGCAGCTTGGGAGGCTCTGGGGAGCAGTTCTTC.